This entry is about one TCR beta chain. V trimming: 6 bases; J trimming: 8 bases; junction bases outside the gene matches: 4. The CDR3 contains 13 residues. Germline V lookup: CDR1 LGHNA, CDR2 YNFKEQ. The data derive from a study of blood T cell repertoires in COVID-19. Assay: immunoSEQ multiplex PCR; the TCRdb copy retains only in-frame clones and omits some. The top ten clones hold 0.8% to 0.95% of a sample with 120,000 to 150,000 clones, roughly 87% of them seen once. This chain uses TRBV4-2 with TRBJ2-1; TRBD2 matches at 10 bases. The TCR originated in a woman in her 50s with acute or convalescent COVID-19. Sequencing was done on a sample of peripheral blood. The DNA of the CDR3 is TGTGCCAGCAGGCCTAGCGGGAGTGATGAGCAGTTCTTC. It is translated as CASRPSGSDEQFF.